A selection of T cell receptor beta chains follows, all from one sample in a study of T cell responses to AZD1222 COVID-19 vaccine. Sequenced by immunoSEQ multiplex PCR; TCRdb stores in-frame clones only, minus some. The sample has around 140,000 clones. Sequenced sample: peripheral blood. These receptors came from an adult in good health. The CDR3 runs from the conserved cysteine through the conserved F or W. Fields, in order: V gene, CDR3 protein.

>TRBV6-6
CASSYSRTTNSYEQYF
>TRBV11-3
CASSSPAGTSLANEQFF
>TRBV6-1
CASSEGARSYGYTF
>TRBV10-3
CAISATGEGNTIYF
>TRBV7-9
CASSLPTGGWETQYF
>TRBV6-1
CASSSLDRGSVEQYF
>TRBV5-5
CASIRDSSYEQYF
>TRBV28
CASSSYRGLAGNTIYF
>TRBV19
CASSAGYEQYF
>TRBV6-5
CASSNLGGGYEQYF
>TRBV5-1
CASSLATGTGANVLTF
>TRBV19
CACRTRGFDGYTF
>TRBV7-2
CASSLGIRQGVVREQYF
>TRBV25-1
CASRPAGGSDGYTF
>TRBV6-5
CASSLTTGGETQYF
>TRBV5-6
CASSLWTTSNYGYTF
>TRBV5-1
CASSSGGGGNIQYF
>TRBV15
CATSRTDRATKAYEQYF
>TRBV11-1
CASSPRPRVYATQYF
>TRBV5-1
CASSLAREYPSNYGYTF
>TRBV30
CAWSNKGGETQYF
>TRBV3-1/TRBV3-2
CASSQGGSGNTIYF
>TRBV5-4
CASSWGAPGLEAQYF
>TRBV6-5
CASSTTGQGSYEQYF
>TRBV30
CAWSKGSGNTIYF
>TRBV5-1
CASRAEGTQYF
>TRBV19
CASLREGQPQHF
>TRBV28
CASRQGVSSYEQYF
>TRBV9
CASSAGQGGHQPQHF
>TRBV4-2
CASSQHDRVVGELFF
>TRBV27
CASSSGLIQPQHF
>TRBV9
CASSVDPSGGETQYF
>TRBV6-6
CASSSGQGPGNTIYF
>TRBV7-9
CASSGPGATDTQYF
>TRBV30
CAWSGRTGGEKLFF
>TRBV13
CASSLGLGDRYTEAFF
>TRBV7-3
CASSLTSTGNTEAFF
>TRBV6-9
CASSYRGVPYNEQFF
>TRBV2
CASRMDRVGTQYF
>TRBV2
CASSWGGQLNTEAFF
>TRBV6-5
CASRSGTGQEGYTF
>TRBV28
CASSSPLGSGNTIYF
>TRBV7-8
CASIGNDSYEQYF
>TRBV11-2
CASRTGTTNEKLFF
>TRBV19
CASTPIASNEKLFF
>TRBV10-1
CASSEDGSKNWTNYGYTF
>TRBV7-8
CASSSWTGIGSGNTIYF
>TRBV5-1
CASSSTGSNYGYTF
>TRBV11-2
CASSPDSGNTEAFF
>TRBV28
CASRLAGNYEQYF
>TRBV12-3/TRBV12-4
CASSFPGTIQYF
>TRBV24-1
CATSDWGINQPQHF
>TRBV3-1/TRBV3-2
CASSPGQGVNEQYF
>TRBV5-4
CASRGTLAGGHPGELFF